This passage covers 4 T cell receptor beta chains from one sample sequenced in a study of prognosis after radiotherapy for stage I lung cancer. Template was genomic DNA; TCR beta CDR3 amplified in two multiplex PCR rounds. Primers (each specific to one TRBV or TRBJ gene) were used in first-round PCR. TCRdb itself ran the multiplex PCR reads through MiXCR, one entry per CDR3 protein. The sample has 26,000 or so distinct CDR3 sequences; 25% to 30% are singletons. The material was PBMCs, obtained before or after stereotactic body radiation therapy (not recorded which). The receptors were sampled from a donor aged 50 or older with non-small cell lung cancer.

This clonotype was seen at least ten times. The rearrangement joins TRBV7-6 to TRBJ2-7, with TRBD1 matching 10 bases. This CDR3 has 16 amino acids. Trimming took 2 bases from V and 5 from J; bases not matched to a gene: 9. Germline V gene lookup returns CDR1 SGHVS and CDR2 FNYEAQ. Here the CDR3 DNA reads TGTGCCAGCAGCTTAAAGGCCCGGGGACAGGGGAACGAGCAGTACTTC. Translating gives CASSLKARGQGNEQYF.

This clonotype was seen a handful of times. This sequence may be a read error, since a much larger clone differs from it by one base. The V gene is TRBV28, the J gene TRBJ2-2; weak D call: TRBD2 (6 bases). This CDR3 region has 16 residues. Germline V CDR1 and CDR2: MDHEN, SYDVKM. The V gene lost 5 bases and the J gene lost 6 bases, with 19 bases spanning the gap. The CDR3 DNA follows: TGTGCCAGCAGTCGTCAACCCGGAGGGTGGGCCGGGGAGCTGTTTTTT. Translating gives CASSRQPGGWAGELFF.

Worth noting for this clonotype: This may come from a read error, since a much larger clone is one base off. The V call is TRBV6-9, the J call TRBJ2-5; 12 bases fit TRBD2. With 3 bases clipped from V and 3 bases from J, the junction kept 5 bases outside the gene matches. This CDR3 is built from 16 residues. Looked up from germline, CDR1 is MNHGY and CDR2 is SVAAGI. In DNA, the CDR3 is TGTGCCAGCAGTTACTGGGCTAGCGGGAGGGAAGAGACCCAGTACTTC. Translated: CASSYWASGREETQYF.

This clonotype was counted ten times or more. This chain joins TRBV18 and TRBJ2-7; 8 positions match TRBD2. J gave up 3 bases and V 6 bases, and 4 bases lay outside the gene matches. CDR3 length equals 13 residues. The germline gives CDR1 KGHSH, CDR2 LQKENI. The CDR3 region is CASSSGGGYEQYF. In nucleotides, the CDR3 is TGTGCCAGCTCGTCGGGAGGGGGCTACGAGCAGTACTTC.